One and the same sample provided the 10 T cell receptor beta chains below, sequenced in a study of shared clonotypes between healthy human individuals. Only in-frame clones appear in the TCRdb table, and some are missing; sequencing was by immunoSEQ multiplex PCR. The sample lists more than 2,000,000 clones, around nine tenths seen once, with roughly 0.15% in the top ten. The sequenced sample consisted of naive CD4+ T cells sorted from blood. Subset specified: CD45RA+ positively selected. The receptors stem from a man younger than 35 in good health.

The gene calls are TRBV19 and TRBJ2-7, with D perhaps TRBD1 or TRBD2 (6 bases each). CDR1 and CDR2 from the germline V gene are LNHDA and SQIVND (reference sequence). V lost 3 bases and J lost 5, with 20 bases in between. This CDR3 contains 16 residues. The CDR3 bases are TGTGCCAGTAGTATCGAGGGCCGGAGGGGGTCCCACGAGCAGTACTTC. This gives the protein CASSIEGRRGSHEQYF.

V gene TRBV2 combines with J gene TRBJ1-5; D gene uncertain. CDR3 length: 13 amino acids. Per the germline V gene, CDR1 is SNHLY and CDR2 is FYNNEI. V was trimmed by 6 bases and J by 5 bases, leaving 11 bases between them. This CDR3 reads CASRPEGDQPQHF. The DNA of the CDR3 is TGTGCCAGCAGGCCTGAAGGTGATCAGCCCCAGCATTTT.

This clone was counted a single time. CDR3 loop: CASSNLAGMVGYEQYF. In nucleotides, the CDR3 is TGTGCCAGCAGTAATCTAGCGGGCATGGTCGGCTACGAGCAGTACTTC. The chain carries TRBV6-6 and TRBJ2-7; TRBD2 agrees at 8 bases. V lost 5 bases, J lost 3 bases, and 12 bases stayed unmatched. CDR1 MNHNY and CDR2 SVGAGI come from the germline V gene (reference sequence). The CDR3 is 16 amino acids.

This clone was recorded a few times. The chain has TRBV18 and TRBJ2-7; weak D call: TRBD1 (6 bases). V was shortened by 6 bases and J by 0 bases, with 12 bases between the two germline ends. The CDR3 totals 14 residues. The germline gives CDR1 KGHSH, CDR2 LQKENI. The CDR3 spells CASSAGTLSYEQYF. As DNA, the CDR3 is TGTGCCAGCTCTGCCGGGACACTCTCCTACGAGCAGTACTTC.

The V and J genes are TRBV30 and TRBJ2-7; possible D gene TRBD1, 5 bases. There are 14 residues in the CDR3. The germline V gene encodes CDR1 GTSNPN and CDR2 SVGIG (reference sequence). Trimming left V 4 bases short and J 1 base short, with 14 bases between. CDR3 residues: CAWNLDTSSYEQYF. CDR3 in DNA: TGTGCCTGGAACCTGGACACGTCATCCTACGAGCAGTACTTC.

The CDR3 DNA reads as TGTGCCAGCACGGGAGGAACCATTCAGTACTTC. Amino acid sequence: CASTGGTIQYF. The rearrangement joins TRBV6-5 to TRBJ2-4; 7 bases are a match to TRBD2. V trimming: 7 bases; J trimming: 9 bases; junction bases outside the gene matches: 3. This CDR3 comprises 11 residues. CDR1 is MNHEY, CDR2 SVGAGI, per germline.

The chain has TRBV27 and TRBJ2-7; D possibly matches TRBD1 or TRBD2 (5 bases each). This CDR3 comprises 13 residues. V lost 8 bases and J 2 bases, leaving 13 bases between the germline ends. CDR1 is MNHEY and CDR2 is SMNVEV in the germline V gene (reference sequence). This chain's CDR3 is CASGRGAPYEQYF. In DNA, the CDR3 is TGTGCCAGCGGTAGGGGAGCTCCCTACGAGCAGTACTTC.

The chain combines TRBV9 with TRBJ2-1; D gene unclear. From germline, CDR1 is SGDLS and CDR2 YYNGEE. Trimming removed 4 bases from V and 4 bases from J, with 12 bases in between. The CDR3 is 14 amino acids. The CDR3 DNA reads as TGTGCCAGCAGCCCCCGCCCCAGGTACAATGAGCAGTTCTTC. Translating gives CASSPRPRYNEQFF.

This chain links TRBV11-2 with TRBJ2-1; 10 bases are a match to TRBD2. The CDR3 is 15 amino acids. The junction had 10 bases not matched to a gene; V was cut back by 6 bases and J by 8 bases. Germline CDR1 SGHAT, CDR2 FQNNGV. Here the CDR3 DNA reads TGTGCCAGCAGTAATAGCGGGAGGCCGGGGGATGAGCAGTTCTTC. Amino acids: CASSNSGRPGDEQFF.

In its sample, this clone was seen once. The CDR3: CASSQSLGLASTYEQYF. Here the CDR3 DNA reads TGCGCCAGCAGCCAATCCTTGGGGCTAGCAAGTACCTACGAGCAGTACTTC. This chain links TRBV4-1 with TRBJ2-5; D tentatively reads TRBD1 or TRBD2 (5 bases each). The J call may be in error: the DNA end matches TRBJ2-7 better. Germline values: CDR1 MGHRA, CDR2 YSYEKL. This CDR3 region has 17 residues.